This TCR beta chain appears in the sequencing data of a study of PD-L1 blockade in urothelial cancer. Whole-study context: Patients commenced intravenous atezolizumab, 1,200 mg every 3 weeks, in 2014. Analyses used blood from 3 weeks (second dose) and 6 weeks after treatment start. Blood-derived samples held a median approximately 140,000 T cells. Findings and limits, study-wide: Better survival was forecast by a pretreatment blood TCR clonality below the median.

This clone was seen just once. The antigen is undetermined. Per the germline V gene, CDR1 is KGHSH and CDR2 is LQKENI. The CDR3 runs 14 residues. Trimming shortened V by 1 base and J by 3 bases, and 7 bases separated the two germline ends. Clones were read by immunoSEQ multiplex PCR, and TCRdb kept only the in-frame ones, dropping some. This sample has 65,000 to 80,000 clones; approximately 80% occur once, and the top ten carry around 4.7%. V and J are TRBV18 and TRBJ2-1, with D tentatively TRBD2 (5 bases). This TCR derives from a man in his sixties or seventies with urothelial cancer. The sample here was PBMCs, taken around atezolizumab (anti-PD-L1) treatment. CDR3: CASSPLASYNEQFF. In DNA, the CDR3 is TGTGCCAGCTCACCACTAGCGAGCTACAATGAGCAGTTCTTC.